One and the same sample provided the 32 T cell receptor beta chains below, sequenced in a study of early T cells in non-severe SARS-CoV-2 infection. TCRdb re-analysed the 5' RACE reads in MiXCR, keeping a single row per CDR3 protein. The sample holds tens of thousands of distinct CDR3 sequences, about 6.6% seen once. This specimen consisted of whole blood, obtained at baseline. The receptors derive from an adult who was a healthcare worker with PCR-confirmed SARS-CoV-2 infection or an uninfected control (not recorded which).

At least ten counts were recorded for this clonotype. The genes are TRBV20-1 and TRBJ2-1; 13 positions match TRBD2. The CDR3 is made up of 18 amino acids. V dropped 2 bases and J dropped 0; count of bases not matched to a gene: 7. Germline V CDR1 and CDR2: DFQATT, SNEGSKA (reference sequence). Here the CDR3 reads CSARRGTSGAGSYNEQFF. DNA of the CDR3: TGCAGTGCTAGACGCGGGACTAGCGGGGCTGGCTCCTACAATGAGCAGTTCTTC.

The sample holds many counts of this clonotype. V usage is TRBV7-6 and J usage is TRBJ1-6; 7 nucleotides align to TRBD1. The CDR3 length is 15 residues. The germline V gene has CDR1 SGHVS and CDR2 FNYEAQ. J lost 10 bases, V lost 1 base, and 7 bases had no gene match. The CDR3 protein is CASSLVQGFASPLHF. In nucleotides, the CDR3 is TGTGCCAGCAGCTTAGTACAGGGGTTTGCCTCACCCCTCCACTTT. Variable domain in full (rest from reference TRBV7-6 and TRBJ1-6): GAGVSQSPRYKVTKRGQDVALRCDPISGHVSLYWYRQALGQGPEFLTYFNYEAQQDKSGLPNDRFSAERPEGSISTLTIQRTEQRDSAMYRCASSLVQGFASPLHFGNGTRLTVT.

This clonotype was found many times. This chain uses TRBV4-1 with TRBJ1-6; 7 nucleotides align to TRBD1. The CDR3 is 16 amino acids. J lost 7 bases, V lost 2 bases, and 8 bases had no gene match. The germline gives CDR1 MGHRA, CDR2 YSYEKL. The CDR3 protein is CASSQPTGMRNSPLHF. The CDR3 bases are TGCGCCAGCAGCCAACCGACAGGGATGAGAAATTCACCCCTCCACTTT.

The chain is built from TRBV7-9 and TRBJ1-1, with D perhaps TRBD1 (5 bases). V lost 1 base to trimming and J lost 2 bases, with 8 bases between them. The germline V gene has CDR1 SEHNR and CDR2 FQNEAQ (reference sequence). This CDR3 contains 14 residues. CDR3 region: CASSLVDSNTEAFF. DNA for the CDR3: TGTGCCAGCAGCTTAGTTGACAGCAACACTGAAGCTTTCTTT.

The chain employs TRBV2 and TRBJ1-2, with D unclear. CDR3 length: 13 residues. With 2 bases removed from V and 8 bases from J, the gap between germline ends came to 12 bases. Germline CDR1 SNHLY, CDR2 FYNNEI. The chain's CDR3 is CASSELQIEGYTF. The CDR3 bases are TGTGCCAGCAGTGAACTTCAGATAGAAGGCTACACCTTC.

This clonotype was found many times. The V gene is TRBV20-1, the J gene TRBJ2-5, with D possibly being TRBD2 (6 bases). Per the germline V gene, CDR1 is DFQATT and CDR2 is SNEGSKA (reference sequence). CDR3 length: 10 amino acids. The CDR3, as DNA: TGCACCCATTTCCGCGGGGCTGAGTACTTC. Encoded protein: CTHFRGAEYF.

This sequence joins TRBV19 and TRBJ1-2, with a tentative D call TRBD1 (6 bases). The ends were cut back, 5 bases at V and 7 bases at J, with 14 bases in the middle. Per germline, CDR1 LNHDA and CDR2 SQIVND (reference sequence). This CDR3 is built from 13 residues. In DNA form, the CDR3 reads TGTGCCAGTAGTTCCACAGGGACGGCTGGCTACACCTTC. It yields the protein CASSSTGTAGYTF. Variable domain in full (rest from reference TRBV19 and TRBJ1-2): DGGITQSPKYLFRKEGQNVTLSCEQNLNHDAMYWYRQDPGQGLRLIYYSQIVNDFQKGDIAEGYSVSREKKESFPLTVTSAQKNPTAFYLCASSSTGTAGYTFGSGTRLTVV.

A few counts support this clonotype. The chain joins TRBV12-3 or TRBV12-4 to TRBJ2-2; D is possibly TRBD2 (7 bases). This CDR3 spans 12 amino acids. With 9 bases removed from V and 6 bases from J, the gap between germline ends came to 11 bases. The CDR3 loop reads CASRGGAGELFF. CDR3 DNA sequence: TGTGCCAGTCGAGGGGGGGCCGGGGAGCTGTTTTTT.

This clonotype was detected many times. This sequence joins TRBV7-3 and TRBJ1-6; D is unresolved. CDR3 length: 15 residues. V lost 1 base and J lost 5, with 9 bases in between. Germline V gives CDR1 SGHTA, CDR2 FQGTGA. The chain's CDR3 is CASSLMAGNNSPLHF. In DNA, the CDR3 is TGTGCCAGCAGCTTAATGGCAGGCAATAATTCACCCCTCCACTTT.

This clonotype has ten or more counts. The J gene is TRBJ2-3, the V gene TRBV20-1; 10 bases match TRBD2. The trim removed 1 base at V and 5 bases at J, leaving 12 bases unmatched. This CDR3 contains 17 residues. Germline V gene data show CDR1 as DFQATT and CDR2 as SNEGSKA (reference sequence). CDR3 loop: CSARGTSGEGLQDTQYF. CDR3 nucleotides: TGCAGTGCTAGAGGAACTAGCGGGGAGGGGCTCCAAGATACGCAGTATTTT.

This clonotype has only a few counts. The rearrangement uses TRBV7-9 and TRBJ1-5; no clear D. CDR3 length: 12 amino acids. Looked up from germline, CDR1 is SEHNR and CDR2 is FQNEAQ (reference sequence). V lost 1 base and J lost 7, with 5 bases in between. CDR3 bases: TGTGCCAGCAGCTTAGGTCAACAGCCCCAGCATTTT. Translation: CASSLGQQPQHF.

Ten or more counts support this clonotype. The chain links TRBV14 to TRBJ1-6; a weak D match, TRBD1 (5 bases). The CDR3 is made up of 13 amino acids. V lost 7 bases to trimming and J lost 7 bases, with 11 bases between them. Germline CDR1 reads SGHDN; CDR2 reads FVKESK. The CDR3: CASNPGGNSPLHF. The CDR3 coding sequence is TGTGCCAGCAACCCCGGGGGGAATTCACCCCTCCACTTT.

This clonotype has a count of ten or more. CDR3 sequence: CASSTGSDTQYF. The CDR3 coding sequence is TGTGCCAGCAGCACGGGGTCAGATACGCAGTATTTT. This chain links TRBV6-6 with TRBJ2-3; TRBD2 might be the D (5 bases). Trimming removed 6 bases from V and 4 bases from J, with 8 bases in between. The CDR3 runs 12 residues. Per the germline V gene, CDR1 is MNHNY and CDR2 is SVGAGI (reference sequence).

This clonotype was observed a handful of times. The chain combines TRBV4-1 with TRBJ1-2; 7 bases line up with TRBD1. The length of the CDR3 is 16 residues. CDR1 and CDR2 from the germline V gene are MGHRA and YSYEKL. V lost 0 bases and J lost 9; bases outside the gene matches: 13. CDR3 sequence: CASSQDRDSDPRSYTF. As DNA, the CDR3 is TGCGCCAGCAGCCAAGATAGGGACAGCGACCCTCGAAGCTACACCTTC.

This clonotype has just a few counts. The V call is TRBV11-2, the J call TRBJ2-3; a weak D match, TRBD1 (6 bases). V lost 6 bases and J 6 bases, leaving 10 bases between the germline ends. CDR1 is SGHAT and CDR2 is FQNNGV in the germline V gene. The CDR3 covers 12 residues. The CDR3 is CASRGAMDTQYF. Here the CDR3 DNA reads TGTGCCAGCAGGGGGGCTATGGATACGCAGTATTTT.

This clonotype was found many times. The chain has TRBV3-1 and TRBJ2-1, with D maybe TRBD2 (6 bases). This CDR3 is 13 amino acids long. The germline V and J ends were trimmed by 6 bases and 9 bases, with 15 bases remaining between them. The germline gives CDR1 LGHDT, CDR2 YNNKEL (reference sequence). The CDR3 sequence is CASRKGGSIEQFF. CDR3 nucleotide sequence: TGTGCCAGCAGAAAAGGAGGGTCAATTGAGCAGTTCTTC.

This clonotype was counted at least ten times. V is TRBV19 and J is TRBJ1-5, with D possibly matching TRBD1 (6 bases). CDR1 and CDR2 from the germline V gene are LNHDA and SQIVND (reference sequence). CDR3 size: 15 residues. V was trimmed by 6 bases and J by 0 bases, leaving 12 bases between them. CDR3 bases: TGTGCCAGTAGCTGGACAGTAGCTAGCAATCAGCCCCAGCATTTT. This translates into CASSWTVASNQPQHF.

This clonotype was counted many times. The gene calls are TRBV28 and TRBJ1-3, with D hard to call. The V end lost 3 bases, the J end lost 0 bases, and 6 bases lay between the germline ends. The length of the CDR3 is 14 residues. Germline V gene lookup returns CDR1 MDHEN and CDR2 SYDVKM. CDR3 sequence (DNA): TGTGCCAGCAGTTTTTGGCGCTCTGGAAACACCATATATTTT. Its protein product is CASSFWRSGNTIYF.

This clonotype was detected a few times. The chain employs TRBV4-2 and TRBJ2-7; D gene unclear. With 4 bases removed from V and 6 bases from J, the gap between germline ends came to 22 bases. The CDR3 runs to 16 residues. Germline values: CDR1 LGHNA, CDR2 YNFKEQ. The chain's CDR3 is CASSLSLGIASAEQYF. The DNA of the CDR3 is TGTGCCAGCAGCCTCAGCCTAGGTATCGCTAGTGCCGAGCAGTACTTC.

This clonotype was counted many times. This chain links TRBV20-1 with TRBJ2-3; 7 bases fit TRBD2. With 0 bases clipped from V and 6 bases from J, the junction kept 15 bases outside the gene matches. This CDR3 region has 17 residues. Germline CDR1 reads DFQATT; CDR2 reads SNEGSKA (reference sequence). DNA of the CDR3: TGCAGTGCTAGAGACCCCTCTGCTAGGGGAGGGTTGGATACGCAGTATTTT. It is translated as CSARDPSARGGLDTQYF.

This clonotype was observed a few times. The chain couples TRBV5-1 to TRBJ2-3, with TRBD2 matching 7 bases. The CDR3 is 18 amino acids. Unmatched junction bases numbered 13, after V lost 1 base and J lost 2 bases. Germline V gene lookup returns CDR1 SGHRS and CDR2 YFSETQ. CDR3 protein: CASSLMFFAGANTDTQYF. CDR3 sequence (DNA): TGCGCCAGCAGCTTGATGTTCTTCGCGGGAGCAAACACAGATACGCAGTATTTT.

V usage is TRBV5-6 and J usage is TRBJ2-2, with TRBD1 as a possible D gene (6 bases). The germline V and J ends were trimmed by 2 bases and 5 bases, with 19 bases remaining between them. The CDR3 is made up of 17 amino acids. Germline values: CDR1 SGHDT, CDR2 YYEEEE. The CDR3 DNA is TGTGCCAGCAGCTTCCCCTTACAGGGAGAGAGGACCGGGGAGCTGTTTTTT. This sequence encodes CASSFPLQGERTGELFF.

In this sample, this clonotype turned up many times. The chain carries TRBV7-6 and TRBJ2-1; the D gene is possibly TRBD2 (5 bases). The germline gives CDR1 SGHVS, CDR2 FNYEAQ. The CDR3 runs to 15 residues. V gave up 1 base and J gave up 5 bases, with 12 bases separating them. CDR3 in amino acids: CASSLVSGTDNEQFF. CDR3 sequence (DNA): TGTGCCAGCAGCTTAGTAAGCGGTACGGACAATGAGCAGTTCTTC. The full variable domain, completed using reference TRBV7-6 and TRBJ2-1, is GAGVSQSPRYKVTKRGQDVALRCDPISGHVSLYWYRQALGQGPEFLTYFNYEAQQDKSGLPNDRFSAERPEGSISTLTIQRTEQRDSAMYRCASSLVSGTDNEQFFGPGTRLTVL.

This clonotype was seen at least ten times. The CDR3 reads CASGSGQSSGNTIYF. CDR3 DNA: TGTGCTAGTGGTTCGGGACAGAGCTCTGGAAACACCATATATTTT. This chain joins TRBV12-5 and TRBJ1-3, with 7 nucleotides matching TRBD1. V lost 4 bases to trimming and J lost 0 bases; unmatched junction nucleotides: 3. Per the germline V gene, CDR1 is LGHNT and CDR2 is FRNRAP. The CDR3 consists of 15 residues.

This clonotype was counted at least ten times. The chain joins TRBV28 to TRBJ2-3, with 8 bases lining up with TRBD2. The CDR3 extends over 16 amino acids. Looked up from germline, CDR1 is MDHEN and CDR2 is SYDVKM. V gave up 1 base and J gave up 4 bases; unmatched junction bases: 7. The DNA for the CDR3 is TGTGCCAGCAGTTTATCAGACGGGGGGGCCGCAGATACGCAGTATTTT. Amino acids: CASSLSDGGAADTQYF.

This clonotype was seen repeatedly, ten times or more. The chain recombines TRBV15 with TRBJ2-1; D uncertain. The CDR3 loop spans 14 amino acids. Trimming removed 3 bases at V and 5 bases at J, with 11 bases between. Germline-derived CDR1 and CDR2 are LNHNV and YYDKDF (reference sequence). The CDR3 sequence is CATSRAVLNNEQFF. CDR3 sequence (DNA): TGTGCCACCAGCAGGGCAGTCCTAAACAATGAGCAGTTCTTC.

There are many counts of this clonotype. The chain is built from TRBV6-4 and TRBJ2-1, with 8 bases fitting TRBD2. The CDR3 has 15 residues. CDR1 is MRHNA and CDR2 is SNTAGT in the germline V gene. Trimming removed 7 bases from V and 4 bases from J; junction bases left unmatched: 9. This CDR3 reads CASTPQAGEYNEQFF. The CDR3 DNA reads as TGTGCCAGCACCCCACAAGCGGGGGAATACAATGAGCAGTTCTTC.

This clonotype has more than one count but fewer than ten. The gene calls are TRBV7-9 and TRBJ2-7; possibly TRBD2 for D (5 bases). Per the germline V gene, CDR1 is SEHNR and CDR2 is FQNEAQ (reference sequence). The CDR3 runs to 15 residues. V was pared by 4 bases and J by 0 bases, with 13 bases between. CDR3 protein: CASSSAGVRSYEQYF. For the CDR3, the DNA is TGTGCCAGCAGCTCTGCGGGTGTCCGCTCCTACGAGCAGTACTTC.

This clonotype was counted at least ten times. This chain connects TRBV5-5 to TRBJ2-1; TRBD2 aligns across 8 bases. Germline V gives CDR1 SGHKS, CDR2 YYEKEE (reference sequence). V shed 0 bases and J 3 bases; nucleotides not matched to a gene: 5. The CDR3 consists of 16 residues. The CDR3 loop is CASSLAVTSDYNEQFF. CDR3 sequence (DNA): TGTGCCAGCAGCTTGGCCGTGACTAGCGACTACAATGAGCAGTTCTTC.

This clonotype was seen ten or more times. The V and J genes are TRBV6-2 or TRBV6-3 and TRBJ2-7; no clear D. V was clipped by 2 bases and J by 4 bases, with 12 bases between them. Per the germline V gene, CDR1 is MNHEY and CDR2 is SVGEGT. This CDR3 region has 14 residues. This chain's CDR3 is CASSYGHGTYEQYF. The CDR3, as DNA: TGTGCCAGCAGTTACGGTCACGGAACGTACGAGCAGTACTTC.

This clonotype was seen ten or more times. This sequence joins TRBV4-2 and TRBJ2-5; D remains unclear. CDR3 length: 13 amino acids. Per germline, CDR1 LGHNA and CDR2 YNFKEQ. V dropped 4 bases and J dropped 2 bases, with 8 bases sitting between them. CDR3 sequence: CASSPPRQETQYF. DNA of the CDR3: TGTGCCAGCAGCCCCCCCCGGCAAGAGACCCAGTACTTC.

On this clonotype: One junction end disagrees with the germline gene, perhaps due to a read error. The chain combines TRBV6-6 with TRBJ1-1, with 8 nucleotides matching TRBD1. The CDR3 extends over 11 amino acids. The germline V gene encodes CDR1 MNHNY and CDR2 SVGAGI (reference sequence). In DNA, the CDR3 is TGTGCCAGCACCTACGGGACAGGCGCCGTCTTT. It translates to CASTYGTGAVF.